The 24 T cell receptor beta chains in this list originate from one sample, sequenced in a study of response to subunit inactivated influenza vaccine. TCRdb processed the RT-PCR reads anew with MiXCR; each CDR3 protein has one entry. This table has roughly 790,000 distinct CDR3 sequences, roughly 20% appearing once. Here the sequenced sample was PBMCs from blood, taken roughly 5 days after vaccination. The receptors stem from a man aged 45-65 years who received an inactivated influenza vaccine.

This clonotype was picked up many times. The chain carries TRBV12-3 or TRBV12-4 and TRBJ1-6; D is undetermined. With 6 bases removed from V and 10 bases from J, the gap between germline ends came to 10 bases. The CDR3 consists of 12 residues. CDR3: CASSQPGSPLHF. The CDR3 region has the DNA TGTGCCAGCAGCCAGCCGGGCTCACCCCTCCACTTT.

This chain joins TRBV20-1 and TRBJ2-7, with TRBD2 matching 12 bases. V lost 6 bases, J lost 2 bases, and 5 bases stayed unmatched. Germline V lookup: CDR1 DFQATT, CDR2 SNEGSKA (reference sequence). The CDR3 runs to 14 residues. The CDR3 DNA is TGCAGTGCCTCTCTAGCGGGGGGGCCCTACGAGCAGTACTTC. The encoded protein is CSASLAGGPYEQYF.

This clonotype was counted only a few times. This rearrangement joins TRBV12-3 or TRBV12-4 to TRBJ1-1, with D perhaps TRBD1 (5 bases). The germline V and J ends were trimmed by 6 bases and 4 bases, with 15 bases remaining between them. The CDR3 consists of 14 residues. This chain's CDR3 is CASRRREESTEAFF. CDR3 in DNA: TGTGCCAGCAGACGCAGGGAGGAGTCCACTGAAGCTTTCTTT.

This clonotype was seen repeatedly, ten times or more. This sequence joins TRBV4-3 and TRBJ1-5; D not resolved. The CDR3 is 13 residues long. Trimming took 1 base from V and 5 from J, leaving 6 bases between them. Germline V gives CDR1 LGHNA, CDR2 YSLEER. CDR3 DNA: TGCGCCAGCAGCCAAGGTCTAGATCAGCCCCAGCATTTT. This sequence encodes CASSQGLDQPQHF.

This chain links TRBV25-1 with TRBJ2-5; TRBD2 is a possible D gene (5 bases). This CDR3 is built from 14 residues. V lost 2 bases, J lost 2 bases, and 9 bases lay in between. Germline CDR1 reads MGHDK; CDR2 reads SYGVNS. In nucleotides, the CDR3 is TGTGCCAGCAGTGAACCCACTAGACAAGAGACCCAGTACTTC. It specifies CASSEPTRQETQYF.

Only a few counts were recorded for this clonotype. V is TRBV7-2 and J is TRBJ2-3; a possible D gene is TRBD1 (5 bases). The V gene lost 1 base and the J gene lost 2 bases, with 13 bases spanning the gap. The CDR3 is made up of 16 amino acids. The germline gives CDR1 SGHTA, CDR2 FQGNSA. For the CDR3, the DNA is TGTGCCAGCAGCTTAGGGGGCGTCTACTCCACAGATACGCAGTATTTT. It translates to CASSLGGVYSTDTQYF.

The V call is TRBV6-2 or TRBV6-3, the J call TRBJ2-5; perhaps TRBD1 as D (5 bases). V lost 7 bases, J lost 6 bases, and 27 bases lay in between. CDR1 MNHEY and CDR2 SVGEGT come from the germline V gene. This CDR3 is 17 amino acids long. The CDR3 nucleotides read TGTGCCAGCACCCACGGCCGGTTGCAGGGCCTTGTCAAGACCCAGTACTTC. This encodes CASTHGRLQGLVKTQYF.

The genes are TRBV7-2 and TRBJ2-3; unclear D gene. The CDR3 runs to 14 residues. Germline assignment: CDR1 SGHTA and CDR2 FQGNSA. V gave up 5 bases and J gave up 2 bases, with 11 bases separating them. The CDR3 loop is CASSPWVYTDTQYF. CDR3 DNA sequence: TGTGCCAGCAGCCCTTGGGTGTACACAGATACGCAGTATTTT.

This clonotype has just a few counts. The chain uses TRBV2 and TRBJ2-3; 7 nucleotides line up with TRBD2. CDR1 is SNHLY and CDR2 is FYNNEI in the germline V gene. CDR3 length equals 13 residues. The ends lost 7 bases at V and 2 bases at J; junction bases unmatched: 3. CDR3 loop: CASIGGYTDTQYF. CDR3 nucleotides: TGTGCCAGCATCGGGGGGTACACAGATACGCAGTATTTT.

The CDR3 here is CASSWLYQETQYF. The CDR3 DNA is TGCGCCAGCAGCTGGCTCTACCAAGAGACCCAGTACTTC. The rearrangement uses TRBV5-1 and TRBJ2-5, with no clear D. CDR3 length: 13 residues. Deletions cut 3 bases from V and 0 bases from J, with 6 bases between. The germline CDR1 and CDR2 sequences are SGHRS and YFSETQ.

The V and J genes are TRBV5-1 and TRBJ1-6, with D perhaps TRBD1 (5 bases). Per germline, CDR1 SGHRS and CDR2 YFSETQ. The CDR3 runs 14 residues. Deletions cut 4 bases from V and 8 bases from J, with 13 bases between. The DNA for the CDR3 is TGCGCCAGCAGCCCTGGGCAGGGTTATTCACCCCTCCACTTT. Its protein is CASSPGQGYSPLHF.

This clonotype was picked up many times. The V call is TRBV5-6, the J call TRBJ2-7, with TRBD1 as a possible D gene (5 bases). Trimming pared 2 bases from V and 2 bases from J, leaving 11 bases between. There are 14 residues in the CDR3. Germline CDR1 is SGHDT and CDR2 is YYEEEE. The DNA of the CDR3 is TGTGCCAGCAGCTTTCTTGACAGACCCTACGAGCAGTACTTC. Its protein is CASSFLDRPYEQYF.

This clonotype was counted many times. The CDR3 nucleotides read TGTGCCAGCAGCTTAGAACAGGGTTATGAGCAGTTCTTC. It is translated as CASSLEQGYEQFF. The chain combines TRBV7-2 with TRBJ2-1; TRBD1 might be the D (6 bases). Trimming cost V 1 base and J 8 bases, with 9 bases left between them. Germline-derived CDR1 and CDR2 are SGHTA and FQGNSA. The CDR3 length is 13 residues.

The chain carries TRBV20-1 and TRBJ2-1, with 11 bases that match TRBD2. V dropped 7 bases and J dropped 3; count of bases not matched to a gene: 2. The CDR3 consists of 13 residues. In germline, CDR1 is DFQATT, CDR2 SNEGSKA (reference sequence). CDR3 residues: CSVAGGNYNEQFF. The CDR3 nucleotides are TGCAGTGTAGCGGGAGGGAACTACAATGAGCAGTTCTTC.

J is TRBJ1-1 and V is TRBV20-1; possible D gene TRBD1, 6 bases. The CDR3 sequence is 15 residues long. Germline lookup yields CDR1 DFQATT and CDR2 SNEGSKA (reference sequence). Trimming pared 3 bases from V and 1 base from J, leaving 15 bases between. The chain's CDR3 is CSARPSGGPNTEAFF. The CDR3 nucleotides read TGCAGTGCTAGGCCCTCCGGGGGCCCGAACACTGAAGCTTTCTTT.

This clonotype was observed a few times. The chain employs TRBV15 and TRBJ2-4; D not certain. V was trimmed by 0 bases and J by 7 bases, leaving 7 bases between them. From germline, CDR1 is LNHNV and CDR2 YYDKDF (reference sequence). The CDR3 loop spans 13 amino acids. CDR3 DNA: TGTGCCACCAGCAGAGACAGGCTTAACATTCAGTACTTC. This encodes CATSRDRLNIQYF.

This clonotype was picked up a small number of times. This chain connects TRBV29-1 to TRBJ2-5, with D tentatively TRBD1 (5 bases). Germline lookup yields CDR1 SQVTM and CDR2 ANQGSEA. The CDR3 consists of 13 residues. V lost 3 bases, J lost 5 bases, and 13 bases lay in between. This CDR3 reads CSVDKGQRETQYF. The CDR3 coding sequence is TGCAGCGTTGACAAGGGGCAGAGGGAGACCCAGTACTTC.

This clonotype was recorded at least ten times. The chain uses TRBV12-3 or TRBV12-4 and TRBJ2-1; no reliable D call. The CDR3 runs 11 residues. V was cut by 4 bases and J by 8 bases, with 6 bases left in between. The CDR3 here is CASSSTHEQFF. The CDR3 bases are TGTGCCAGCAGTTCGACACATGAGCAGTTCTTC.

This clonotype was counted ten times or more. The V gene is TRBV12-3 or TRBV12-4, the J gene TRBJ2-1, with TRBD2 as a possible D gene (7 bases). The CDR3 consists of 15 residues. V gave up 6 bases and J gave up 3 bases, with 15 bases separating them. As DNA, the CDR3 is TGTGCCAGCAGGCTGAGGGGGGGCCACTACAATGAGCAGTTCTTC. This sequence encodes CASRLRGGHYNEQFF.

The chain uses TRBV7-2 and TRBJ2-3, with TRBD2 identical over 7 bases. The germline gives CDR1 SGHTA, CDR2 FQGNSA. V was pared by 2 bases and J by 5 bases, with 10 bases of the junction left unmatched. This CDR3 has 16 amino acids. CDR3 loop: CASSLREGWAEDTQYF. CDR3 DNA sequence: TGTGCCAGCAGCTTAAGGGAGGGGTGGGCCGAAGATACGCAGTATTTT.

V gene TRBV28 combines with J gene TRBJ2-3; 8 positions match TRBD1. The V gene end was trimmed by 7 bases and the J gene end by 0 bases; junction bases not matched to a gene: 6. Germline V gene data show CDR1 as MDHEN and CDR2 as SYDVKM. This CDR3 contains 15 residues. The CDR3 nucleotides read TGTGCCAGCACCCGGGACAGGCCCAGCACAGATACGCAGTATTTT. This translates into CASTRDRPSTDTQYF.

This clonotype was picked up a small number of times. The chain is built from TRBV12-3 or TRBV12-4 and TRBJ2-2, with 7 bases aligning to TRBD1. V trimming: 6 bases; J trimming: 4 bases; junction bases outside the gene matches: 11. The CDR3 extends over 16 amino acids. Here the CDR3 reads CASRIKWTGGTGELFF. The CDR3 nucleotides read TGTGCCAGCAGAATCAAATGGACAGGCGGCACCGGGGAGCTGTTTTTT.

This chain joins TRBV12-3 or TRBV12-4 and TRBJ2-1; D ambiguous. Trimming shortened V by 8 bases and J by 4 bases, and 18 bases separated the two germline ends. CDR3 size: 15 residues. The CDR3 loop reads CASSGLAISYNEQFF. The CDR3 coding sequence is TGTGCCAGCTCCGGCCTGGCTATATCTTACAATGAGCAGTTCTTC.

There are a few counts of this clonotype. This rearrangement joins TRBV12-3 or TRBV12-4 to TRBJ2-1; D gene uncertain. The CDR3 runs 13 residues. The V and J ends lost 6 bases and 9 bases respectively, with 15 bases between them. CDR3 region: CASSSPGPIEQFF. DNA for the CDR3: TGTGCCAGCAGCTCCCCTGGGCCGATTGAGCAGTTCTTC.